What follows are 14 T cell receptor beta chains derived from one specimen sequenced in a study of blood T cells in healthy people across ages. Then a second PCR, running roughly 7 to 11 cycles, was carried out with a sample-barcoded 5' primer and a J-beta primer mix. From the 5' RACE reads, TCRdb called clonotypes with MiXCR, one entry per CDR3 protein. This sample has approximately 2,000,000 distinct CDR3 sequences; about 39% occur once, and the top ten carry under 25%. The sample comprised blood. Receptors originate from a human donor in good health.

As DNA, the CDR3 is TGCGCCAGCAGCTTGACAGGGACGAGCGGCACTGAAGCTTTCTTT. This sequence encodes CASSLTGTSGTEAFF. The V and J genes are TRBV5-1 and TRBJ1-1; the D gene is possibly TRBD1 (6 bases). V lost 1 base, J lost 4 bases, and 14 bases lay in between. Germline loops: CDR1 SGHRS, CDR2 YFSETQ. The CDR3 has 15 amino acids.

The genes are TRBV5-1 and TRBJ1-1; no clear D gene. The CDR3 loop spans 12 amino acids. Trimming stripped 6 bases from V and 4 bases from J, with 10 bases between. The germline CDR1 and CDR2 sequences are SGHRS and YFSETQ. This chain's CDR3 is CASTGPGTEAFF. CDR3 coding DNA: TGCGCCAGCACCGGGCCCGGCACTGAAGCTTTCTTT.

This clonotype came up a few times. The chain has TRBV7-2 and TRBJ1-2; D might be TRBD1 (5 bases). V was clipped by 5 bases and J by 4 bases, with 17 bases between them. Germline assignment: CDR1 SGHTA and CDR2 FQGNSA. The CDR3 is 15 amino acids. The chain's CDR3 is CASSPGVGARYGYTF. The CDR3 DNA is TGTGCCAGCAGCCCTGGGGTCGGGGCCCGCTATGGCTACACCTTC.

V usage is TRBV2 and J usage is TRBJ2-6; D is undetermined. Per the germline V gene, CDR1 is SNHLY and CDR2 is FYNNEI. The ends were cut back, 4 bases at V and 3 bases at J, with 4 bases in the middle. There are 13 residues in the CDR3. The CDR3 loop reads CASSVFGANVLTF. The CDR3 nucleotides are TGTGCCAGCAGTGTTTTTGGGGCCAACGTCCTGACTTTC.

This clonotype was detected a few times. CDR3 protein: CATSDPREEGGQETQYF. As DNA, the CDR3 is TGTGCCACCAGTGATCCTCGAGAGGAGGGAGGGCAAGAGACCCAGTACTTC. The V and J genes are TRBV24-1 and TRBJ2-5; 7 bases are shared with TRBD2. The length of the CDR3 is 17 residues. CDR1 is KGHDR, CDR2 SFDVKD, per germline. After removal of 3 bases from V and 2 bases from J, the junction contained 11 bases not matched to a gene.

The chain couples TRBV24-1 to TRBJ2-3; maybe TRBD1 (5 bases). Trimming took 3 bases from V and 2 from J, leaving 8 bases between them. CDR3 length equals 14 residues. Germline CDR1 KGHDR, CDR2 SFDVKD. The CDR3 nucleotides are TGTGCCACCAGTGATATCAGGGACACAGATACGCAGTATTTT. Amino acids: CATSDIRDTDTQYF.

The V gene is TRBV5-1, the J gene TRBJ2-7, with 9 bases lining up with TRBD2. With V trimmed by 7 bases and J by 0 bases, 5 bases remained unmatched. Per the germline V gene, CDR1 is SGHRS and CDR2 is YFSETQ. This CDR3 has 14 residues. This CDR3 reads CASSAGGNSYEQYF. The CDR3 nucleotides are TGCGCCAGCTCGGCGGGGGGGAACTCCTACGAGCAGTACTTC.

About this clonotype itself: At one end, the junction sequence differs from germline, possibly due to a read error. The CDR3 sequence: CASSSTGTGQNTEAFF. The CDR3 DNA is TGTGCCAGTAGCTCGACCGGGACAGGGCAGAACACTGAAGCTTTCTTT. The chain combines TRBV5-5 with TRBJ1-1; 9 bases match TRBD1. CDR3 size: 16 residues. The germline V gene encodes CDR1 SGHKS and CDR2 YYEKEE (reference sequence).

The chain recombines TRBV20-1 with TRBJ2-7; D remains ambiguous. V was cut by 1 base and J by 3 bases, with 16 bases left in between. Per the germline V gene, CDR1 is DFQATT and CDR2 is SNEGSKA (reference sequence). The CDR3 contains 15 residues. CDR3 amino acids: CSARANPQSFYEQYF. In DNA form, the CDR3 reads TGCAGTGCTAGAGCCAATCCACAGTCCTTCTACGAGCAGTACTTC.

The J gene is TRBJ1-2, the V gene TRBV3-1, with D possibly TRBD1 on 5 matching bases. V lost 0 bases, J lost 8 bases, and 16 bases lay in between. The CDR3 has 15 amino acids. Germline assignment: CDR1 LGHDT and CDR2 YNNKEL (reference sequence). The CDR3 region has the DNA TGTGCCAGCAGCCAAGATCTTGCCAGGGTGGGGGGCTACACCTTC. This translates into CASSQDLARVGGYTF.

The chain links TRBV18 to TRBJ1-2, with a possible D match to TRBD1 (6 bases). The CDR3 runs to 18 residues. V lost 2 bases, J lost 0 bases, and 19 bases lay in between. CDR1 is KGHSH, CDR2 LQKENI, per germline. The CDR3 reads CASSPARGGSPSNYGYTF. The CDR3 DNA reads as TGTGCCAGCTCACCAGCCAGGGGAGGCTCTCCCTCTAACTATGGCTACACCTTC. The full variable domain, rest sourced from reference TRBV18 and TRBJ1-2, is NAGVMQNPRHLVRRRGQEARLRCSPMKGHSHVYWYRQLPEEGLKFMVYLQKENIIDESGMPKERFSAEFPKEGPSILRIQQVVRGDSAAYFCASSPARGGSPSNYGYTFGSGTRLTVV.

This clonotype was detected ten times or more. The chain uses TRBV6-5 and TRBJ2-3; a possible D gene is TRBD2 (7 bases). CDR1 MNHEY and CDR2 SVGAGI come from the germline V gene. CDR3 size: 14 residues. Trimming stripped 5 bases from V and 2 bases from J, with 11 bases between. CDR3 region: CASSRGGVTDTQYF. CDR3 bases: TGTGCCAGCAGTCGCGGGGGCGTCACAGATACGCAGTATTTT.

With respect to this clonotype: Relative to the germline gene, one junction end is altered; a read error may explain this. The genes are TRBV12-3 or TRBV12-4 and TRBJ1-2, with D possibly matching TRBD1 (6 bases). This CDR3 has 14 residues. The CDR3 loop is CASSLTSFRGGYTF. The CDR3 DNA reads TGTGCTAGCAGTTTAACCAGTTTCAGGGGCGGCTACACCTTC.

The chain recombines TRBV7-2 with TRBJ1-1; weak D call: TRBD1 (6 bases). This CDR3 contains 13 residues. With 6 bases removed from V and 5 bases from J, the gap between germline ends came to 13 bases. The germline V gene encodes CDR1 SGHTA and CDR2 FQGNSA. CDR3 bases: TGTGCCAGCAGTACACAGGGTGAGACTGAAGCTTTCTTT. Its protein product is CASSTQGETEAFF.